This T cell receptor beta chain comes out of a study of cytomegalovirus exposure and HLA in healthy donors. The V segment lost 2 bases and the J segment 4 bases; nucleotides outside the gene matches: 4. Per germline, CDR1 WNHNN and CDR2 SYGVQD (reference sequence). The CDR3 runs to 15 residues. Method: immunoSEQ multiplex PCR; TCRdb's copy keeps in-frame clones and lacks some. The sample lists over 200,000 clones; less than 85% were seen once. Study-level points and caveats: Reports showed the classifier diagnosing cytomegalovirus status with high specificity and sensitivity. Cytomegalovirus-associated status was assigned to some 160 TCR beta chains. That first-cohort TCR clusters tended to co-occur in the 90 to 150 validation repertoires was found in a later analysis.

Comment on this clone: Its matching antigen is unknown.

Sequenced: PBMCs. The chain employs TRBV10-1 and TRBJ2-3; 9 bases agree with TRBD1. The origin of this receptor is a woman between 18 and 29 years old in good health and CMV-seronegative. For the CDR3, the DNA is TGCGCCAGCAGTGAGGGGGGACAGGGTGCAGATACGCAGTATTTT. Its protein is CASSEGGQGADTQYF.